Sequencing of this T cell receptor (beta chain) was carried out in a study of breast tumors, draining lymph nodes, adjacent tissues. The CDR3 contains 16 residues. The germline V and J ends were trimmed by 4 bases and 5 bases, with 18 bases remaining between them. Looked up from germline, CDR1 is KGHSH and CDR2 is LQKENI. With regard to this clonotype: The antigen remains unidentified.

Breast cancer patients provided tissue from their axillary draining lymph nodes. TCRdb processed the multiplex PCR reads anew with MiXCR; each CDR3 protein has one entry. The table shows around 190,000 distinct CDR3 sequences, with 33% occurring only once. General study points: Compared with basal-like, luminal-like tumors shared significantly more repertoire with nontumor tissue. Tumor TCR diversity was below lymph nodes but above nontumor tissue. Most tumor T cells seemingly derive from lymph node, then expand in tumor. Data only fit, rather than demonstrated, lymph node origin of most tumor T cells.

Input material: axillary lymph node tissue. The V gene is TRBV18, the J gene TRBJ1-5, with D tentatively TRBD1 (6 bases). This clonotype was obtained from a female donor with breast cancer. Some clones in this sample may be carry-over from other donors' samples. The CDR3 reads CASSLNSGTTYQPQHF. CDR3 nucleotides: TGTGCCAGCTCACTAAACTCCGGGACAACTTATCAGCCCCAGCATTTT.